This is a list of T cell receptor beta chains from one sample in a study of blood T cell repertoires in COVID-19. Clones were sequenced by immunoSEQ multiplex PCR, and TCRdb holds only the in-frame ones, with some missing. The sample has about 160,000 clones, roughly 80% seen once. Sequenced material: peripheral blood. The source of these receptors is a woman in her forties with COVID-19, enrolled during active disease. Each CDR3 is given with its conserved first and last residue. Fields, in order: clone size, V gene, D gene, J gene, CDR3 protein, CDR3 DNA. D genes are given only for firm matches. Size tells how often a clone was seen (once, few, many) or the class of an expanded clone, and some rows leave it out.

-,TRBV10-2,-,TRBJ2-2,CASSQSGDTGELFF,TGCGCCAGCAGCCAAAGCGGTGACACCGGGGAGCTGTTTTTT
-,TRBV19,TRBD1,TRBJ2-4,CASSTAATGGLSNIQYF,TGTGCCAGTAGTACGGCAGCAACAGGGGGCTTATCGAACATTCAGTACTTC
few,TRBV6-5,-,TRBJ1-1,CASSYSTLVNEAFF,TGTGCCAGCAGTTACTCGACTCTGGTAAATGAAGCTTTCTTT
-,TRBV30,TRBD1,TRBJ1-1,CAWTWTGGAEAFF,TGTGCCTGGACCTGGACAGGGGGGGCTGAAGCTTTCTTT
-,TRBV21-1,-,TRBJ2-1,CASSKTHFNEQFF,TGTGCCAGCAGCAAGACTCATTTCAATGAGCAGTTCTTC
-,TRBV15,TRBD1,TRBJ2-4,CAAGQGVLDIQYF,TGTGCCGCGGGACAGGGGGTCTTAGACATTCAGTACTTC
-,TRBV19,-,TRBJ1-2,CASLNRGDYGYTF,TGTGCCAGCCTCAACCGGGGAGACTATGGCTACACCTTC
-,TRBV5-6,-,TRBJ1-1,CASSPTAGGARNTEAFF,TGTGCCAGCAGCCCCACCGCTGGAGGAGCGAGGAACACTGAAGCTTTCTTT
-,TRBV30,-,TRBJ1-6,CAWSVSRTAGYNSPLHF,TGTGCCTGGAGTGTGAGTAGGACAGCTGGGTATAATTCACCCCTCCACTTT
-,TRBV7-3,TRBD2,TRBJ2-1,CASSLSGGNEQFF,TGTGCCAGCAGCTTAAGCGGGGGTAATGAGCAGTTCTTC
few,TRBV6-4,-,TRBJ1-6,CASSPSGRRGNNSPLHF,TGTGCCAGCAGCCCCTCCGGGAGGAGGGGCAATAATTCACCCCTCCACTTT
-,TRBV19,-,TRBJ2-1,CASTGSASYNEQFF,TGTGCCAGTACCGGCAGCGCTTCCTACAATGAGCAGTTCTTC
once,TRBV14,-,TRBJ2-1,CASSQTGNEQFF,TGTGCCAGCAGCCAAACAGGGAATGAGCAGTTCTTC
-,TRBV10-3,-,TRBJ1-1,CAIGRGARDTEAFF,TGTGCCATCGGGAGGGGGGCGAGGGACACTGAAGCTTTCTTT
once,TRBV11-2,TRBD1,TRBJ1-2,CASSLFGDRDLGYTF,TGTGCCAGCAGCTTATTTGGCGACAGGGACCTAGGCTACACCTTC
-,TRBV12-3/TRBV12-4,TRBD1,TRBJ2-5,CASSRRQGETQYF,TGTGCCAGCAGCCGACGACAGGGGGAGACCCAGTACTTC
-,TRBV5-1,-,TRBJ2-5,CASSLEFSGETQYF,TGCGCCAGCAGCTTGGAGTTTAGCGGAGAGACCCAGTACTTC
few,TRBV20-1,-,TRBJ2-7,CSAREGNEQYF,TGCAGTGCTAGGGAGGGGAACGAGCAGTACTTC
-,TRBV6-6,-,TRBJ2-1,CASSPRLGEQFF,TGTGCCAGCAGTCCGAGACTCGGGGAGCAGTTCTTC
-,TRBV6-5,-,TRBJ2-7,CASSIRGSSYEQYF,TGTGCCAGCAGCATCCGGGGGAGCTCCTACGAGCAGTACTTC
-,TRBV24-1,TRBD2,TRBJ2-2,CATSDSELAVGAGELFF,TGTGCCACCAGTGATAGTGAACTAGCGGTCGGGGCCGGGGAGCTGTTTTTT
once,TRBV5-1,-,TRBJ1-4,CASSLAAGTTNEKLFF,TGCGCCAGCAGCTTGGCGGCAGGGACAACTAATGAAAAACTGTTTTTT
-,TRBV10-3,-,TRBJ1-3,CAIRDSRGGNTIYF,TGTGCCATCAGAGACTCCAGGGGAGGAAACACCATATATTTT
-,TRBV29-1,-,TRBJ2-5,CSVPTAGETQYF,TGCAGCGTTCCCACAGCGGGAGAGACCCAGTACTTC
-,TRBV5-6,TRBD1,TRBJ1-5,CASSLGGTGHQPQHF,TGTGCCAGCAGCTTGGGAGGGACAGGGCATCAGCCCCAGCATTTT
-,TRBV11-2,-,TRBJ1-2,CATVATGEWGYTF,TGTGCCACCGTCGCGACGGGGGAATGGGGCTACACCTTC